This is a list of T cell receptor beta chains from one sample in a study of blood T cell repertoires in COVID-19. Profiling relied on immunoSEQ multiplex PCR, and the TCRdb table lists in-frame clones only, not all of them. The sample has hundreds of thousands of clones; 70% to 90% are singletons. The sample was peripheral blood. These receptors were taken from a man at least 80 years old with acute or convalescent COVID-19. The CDR3 runs from the conserved cysteine through the conserved F or W. The D gene is left open where the match is weak. Expanded clones get a size class; other rows say once, few or many, or leave the size out.

J gene,D gene,V gene,clone size,CDR3 protein,CDR3 DNA
TRBJ2-2,.,TRBV12-3/TRBV12-4,.,CASSSVETGELFF,TGTGCCAGCAGTTCGGTTGAAACCGGGGAGCTGTTTTTT
TRBJ1-6,.,TRBV30,.,CAWTPGSSYNSPLHF,TGTGCCTGGACGCCGGGTAGCTCCTATAATTCACCCCTCCACTTT
TRBJ2-7,.,TRBV10-3,.,CAISESSPRVGNEQYF,TGTGCCATCAGTGAGTCGAGTCCGAGGGTGGGGAACGAGCAGTACTTC
TRBJ1-2,TRBD1,TRBV6-5,.,CASTSSGQGGYTF,TGTGCCAGCACCTCGTCGGGACAGGGTGGCTACACCTTC
TRBJ1-6,.,TRBV6-5,.,CASRLNRVGNSPLHF,TGTGCCAGCAGACTCAACAGGGTGGGGAATTCACCCCTCCACTTT
TRBJ2-2,TRBD2,TRBV7-2,.,CASSPGLGTGELFF,TGTGCCAGCAGCCCGGGACTAGGTACCGGGGAGCTGTTTTTT
TRBJ1-2,.,TRBV5-1,.,CASSVSGDYGYTF,TGCGCCAGCAGCGTTTCGGGGGACTATGGCTACACCTTC
TRBJ2-3,TRBD2,TRBV7-2,.,CASSLATGGLDTQYF,TGTGCCAGCAGCTTAGCAACGGGAGGGTTAGATACGCAGTATTTT
TRBJ2-7,TRBD2,TRBV5-1,.,CASKITAGVYEQYF,TGCGCCAGCAAAATTACAGCGGGGGTCTACGAGCAGTACTTC
TRBJ2-2,.,TRBV19,.,CASIHTGITGELFF,TGTGCCAGTATCCATACAGGGATCACCGGGGAGCTGTTTTTT
TRBJ1-3,TRBD1,TRBV5-6,.,CASSHWTGGFSGNTIYF,TGTGCCAGCAGCCACTGGACAGGGGGTTTCTCTGGAAACACCATATATTTT
TRBJ1-1,TRBD1,TRBV5-6,.,CASSFYRDRFNTEAFF,TGTGCCAGCAGCTTTTACCGGGACAGGTTTAACACTGAAGCTTTCTTT
TRBJ2-5,TRBD1,TRBV28,few,CASSRRDRVRETQYF,TGTGCCAGCAGTCGACGGGACAGGGTAAGAGAGACCCAGTACTTC
TRBJ2-2,TRBD1,TRBV6-1,.,CASSENPGQGRYTGELFF,TGTGCCAGCAGTGAGAACCCGGGACAGGGGCGTTACACCGGGGAGCTGTTTTTT
TRBJ2-2,.,TRBV2,.,CASSAVAGRTTGELFF,TGTGCCAGCAGTGCAGTGGCAGGGCGCACCACCGGGGAGCTGTTTTTT
TRBJ1-3,TRBD1,TRBV6-2/TRBV6-3,.,CASNPDRVRPTIYF,TGTGCCAGCAACCCCGACAGGGTCCGCCCGACCATATATTTT
TRBJ2-2,.,TRBV11-2,.,CASSLGAQNGELFF,TGTGCCAGCAGCTTAGGGGCCCAGAACGGGGAGCTGTTTTTT
TRBJ1-6,.,TRBV18,.,CASSPSSTVPNSPLHF,TGTGCCAGCTCACCTTCGTCGACAGTGCCGAATTCACCCCTCCACTTT
TRBJ1-5,.,TRBV7-2,.,CASSLEGASNQPQHF,TGTGCCAGCAGCTTAGAGGGAGCTAGCAATCAGCCCCAGCATTTT
TRBJ2-5,TRBD2,TRBV2,.,CASSERAGGPVIETQYF,TGTGCCAGCAGTGAAAGAGCGGGAGGGCCGGTTATTGAGACCCAGTACTTC
TRBJ2-7,.,TRBV18,once,CASSLRAPPYEQYF,TGTGCCAGCTCATTGAGGGCCCCTCCGTACGAGCAGTACTTC
TRBJ2-5,TRBD2,TRBV14,.,CASSPNLAGVMRQETQYF,TGTGCCAGCAGTCCGAACCTAGCGGGAGTAATGAGGCAAGAGACCCAGTACTTC
TRBJ1-5,TRBD1,TRBV24-1,.,CATSPTGTGNQPQHF,TGTGCCACCAGTCCAACCGGGACAGGTAATCAGCCCCAGCATTTT
TRBJ1-5,.,TRBV3-1/TRBV3-2,.,CASSSRSGGPQHF,TGTGCCAGCAGCAGTCGAAGCGGGGGGCCCCAGCATTTT
TRBJ2-5,.,TRBV24-1,.,CATSLQETQYF,TGTGCCACCAGCCTTCAAGAGACCCAGTACTTC
TRBJ1-1,.,TRBV30,.,CAWSVAAVATEAFF,TGTGCCTGGAGTGTTGCGGCGGTAGCCACTGAAGCTTTCTTT
TRBJ1-6,.,TRBV19,.,CASREMAVGNNSPLHF,TGTGCCAGTAGGGAGATGGCAGTGGGTAATAATTCACCCCTCCACTTT
TRBJ1-6,.,TRBV7-9,.,CASSLGGTINSPLHF,TGTGCCAGCAGCTTAGGAGGGACAATCAATTCACCCCTCCACTTT
TRBJ2-2,.,TRBV5-1,.,CASSTQGAGELFF,TGCGCCAGCAGCACACAGGGTGCCGGGGAGCTGTTTTTT
TRBJ2-2,.,TRBV6-5,.,CASSFTFSNTGELFF,TGTGCCAGCAGTTTTACATTCTCGAACACCGGGGAGCTGTTTTTT
TRBJ1-3,.,TRBV7-9,once,CASSPPSNTIYF,TGTGCCAGCAGCCCACCTAGCAACACCATATATTTT
TRBJ2-3,TRBD2,TRBV18,.,CASSPLAGSTDTQYF,TGTGCCAGCTCACCGTTAGCGGGTTCCACAGATACGCAGTATTTT
TRBJ1-1,.,TRBV11-2,.,CASSLGGNTEAFF,TGTGCCAGCAGCTTAGGAGGAAACACTGAAGCTTTCTTT
TRBJ2-3,.,TRBV28,.,CASKTAGPTDTQYF,TGTGCCAGCAAGACGGCGGGGCCCACAGATACGCAGTATTTT
TRBJ1-4,.,TRBV28,.,CASSLGGGAPKKLFF,TGTGCCAGCAGTTTAGGGGGGGGTGCGCCAAAAAAACTGTTTTTT
TRBJ2-2,TRBD2,TRBV14,.,CASSQGLAVTGELFF,TGTGCCAGCAGCCAGGGTCTAGCGGTCACCGGGGAGCTGTTTTTT
TRBJ2-2,.,TRBV6-2/TRBV6-3,.,CASSYGTKSGELFF,TGTGCCAGCAGTTACGGCACGAAGTCCGGGGAGCTGTTTTTT